This T cell receptor beta chain was documented in a study of T cells in narcolepsy. Study-wide results and limits: HCRT-specific and TRIB2-specific autoreactive clonotypes appeared among same-patient CSF and blood CD4+ clonotypes. Reportedly, autoreactive clonotypes were serially detected in patients' blood but not controls'. No autoreactive T cell clone sequences appeared in some memory CD4+ repertoires.

Only in-frame clones appear in the TCRdb table, and some are missing; sequencing was by immunoSEQ multiplex PCR. Among over 30,000 clones, around 80% were seen once, and the ten largest hold about 1.3%. V was clipped by 1 base and J by 12 bases; unmatched bases: 9. The CDR3 contains 15 residues. Looked up from germline, CDR1 is MGHDK and CDR2 is SYGVNS. With regard to this clone: Its antigen is as yet unknown.

The J gene is TRBJ2-1, the V gene TRBV25-1; 10 nucleotides match TRBD2. The sequence was obtained from a human donor with narcolepsy. The source material was CD45RA- memory CD4+ T cells from PBMCs. CDR3 loop: CASSESLAGLLGQFF. CDR3 DNA sequence: TGTGCCAGCAGTGAATCACTAGCGGGGCTCCTCGGGCAGTTCTTC.